These T cell receptor beta chains were read from a single sample in a study of blood T cell repertoires in COVID-19. Profiled with immunoSEQ multiplex PCR; TCRdb holds only in-frame clones, not every one. This sample has about 360,000 clones, with around 90% found just once. The material sequenced was PBMCs or T cells enriched from blood (not recorded which). The receptor set was obtained from a woman aged 35 to 49 with acute COVID-19. The CDR3 runs from the conserved cysteine through the conserved F or W. The D gene is left open where the match is weak. Size values are once, few and many counts, or a class for expanded clones, and some rows have none.

v_call: TRBV7-2; j_call: TRBJ1-1; clone_size: -; d_call: -; cdr3_nt: TGTGCCAGCAGCTTTATGGGGGCGGGGGACACTGAAGCTTTCTTT; cdr3_aa: CASSFMGAGDTEAFF
v_call: TRBV5-4; j_call: TRBJ2-1; clone_size: -; d_call: TRBD2; cdr3_nt: TGTGCCAGCAGCTTGGTGACTAGCGGGGCTGGGAATGAGCAGTTCTTC; cdr3_aa: CASSLVTSGAGNEQFF
v_call: TRBV29-1; j_call: TRBJ1-2; clone_size: -; d_call: TRBD1; cdr3_nt: TGCAGCGTTTTGACAGGGAACTATGGCTACACCTTC; cdr3_aa: CSVLTGNYGYTF
v_call: TRBV2; j_call: TRBJ1-2; clone_size: once; d_call: -; cdr3_nt: TGTGCCAGCAGTGAAACAGGACTAAAGTATGGCTACACCTTC; cdr3_aa: CASSETGLKYGYTF
v_call: TRBV7-9; j_call: TRBJ2-7; clone_size: once; d_call: TRBD2; cdr3_nt: TGTGCCAGCAGCGTGGGGGGGTATGCTGGCGAGCAGTACTTC; cdr3_aa: CASSVGGYAGEQYF
v_call: TRBV19; j_call: TRBJ1-5; clone_size: -; d_call: -; cdr3_nt: TGTGCCAGTAGTAGATATGGACAGCCCCAAGCCCAGCATTTT; cdr3_aa: CASSRYGQPQAQHF
v_call: TRBV5-1; j_call: TRBJ2-1; clone_size: once; d_call: TRBD2; cdr3_nt: TGCGCCAGCAGCTTGGGAAACGGGGGGTCCTCCTACAATGAGCAGTTCTTC; cdr3_aa: CASSLGNGGSSYNEQFF
v_call: TRBV13; j_call: TRBJ1-4; clone_size: -; d_call: TRBD1; cdr3_nt: TGTGCCAGCAGCTTCCCCTACAGGGGAGGAGGACTGTTTTTT; cdr3_aa: CASSFPYRGGGLFF
v_call: TRBV5-1; j_call: TRBJ1-1; clone_size: -; d_call: -; cdr3_nt: TGCGCCAGCAGCCTGGAGGGGGTCCTAAACACTGAAGCTTTCTTT; cdr3_aa: CASSLEGVLNTEAFF
v_call: TRBV13; j_call: TRBJ1-1; clone_size: -; d_call: -; cdr3_nt: TGTGCCAGCAGCCAGCGTCGAGGGGAAGCTTTCTTT; cdr3_aa: CASSQRRGEAFF
v_call: TRBV7-9; j_call: TRBJ2-5; clone_size: -; d_call: -; cdr3_nt: TGTGCCAGCAGACGGACATCCGAAGAGACCCAGTACTTC; cdr3_aa: CASRRTSEETQYF